Sequencing of this T cell receptor beta chain was carried out in a study of blood T cell repertoires in COVID-19. Per the germline V gene, CDR1 is SEHNR and CDR2 is FQNEAQ (reference sequence). Trimming removed 5 bases from V and 3 bases from J; junction bases left unmatched: 9. The CDR3 totals 15 residues. Generated by immunoSEQ multiplex PCR, the TCRdb table keeps only in-frame clones and is missing some. The sample has approximately 180,000 clones; roughly 90% are singletons. Specimen: PBMCs or T cells enriched from blood (not recorded which). The chain recombines TRBV7-9 with TRBJ1-1; 7 nucleotides line up with TRBD1. This receptor was obtained from a human donor with acute COVID-19. The donor label of this sample is uncertain. The CDR3 coding sequence is TGTGCCAGCAGCGCGGAAGGGGGCGCGTACACTGAAGCTTTCTTT. Translation gives CASSAEGGAYTEAFF.